The rows below give T cell receptor beta chains drawn from one sample of a study of T cells in Graves' hyperthyroidism and ophthalmopathy. MiXCR, applied by TCRdb to the multiplex PCR reads, yields one record per CDR3 protein. The data contain approximately 530,000 distinct CDR3 sequences, 16% of them singletons. Sequencing used blood. These receptors all stem from a woman under 30 with Graves' hyperthyroidism. Both conserved end residues are part of each CDR3. A D gene is named only where the DNA matches it firmly. Rows may omit the clone size; those that give it use once, few, many or a size class.

j_call: TRBJ1-1; v_call: TRBV6-1; clone_size: many; d_call: NA; cdr3_nt: TGTGCCAGCAGTGAAGTCCTGGGGAACACTGAAGCTTTCTTT; cdr3_aa: CASSEVLGNTEAFF
j_call: TRBJ1-2; v_call: TRBV3-1; clone_size: many; d_call: NA; cdr3_nt: TGTGCCAGCAGCCAAGGGGGACGGCCGAATGGCTACACCTTC; cdr3_aa: CASSQGGRPNGYTF
j_call: TRBJ2-1; v_call: TRBV29-1; clone_size: many; d_call: TRBD2; cdr3_nt: TGCAGCCACAGAGGAAGCGGGAGTTGGGACTATCACAATGAGCAGTTCTTC; cdr3_aa: CSHRGSGSWDYHNEQFF
j_call: TRBJ1-3; v_call: TRBV6-2/TRBV6-3; clone_size: few; d_call: NA; cdr3_nt: TGTGCCAGCAGTCCTACGCTTGGGAACACCATATATTTT; cdr3_aa: CASSPTLGNTIYF
j_call: TRBJ1-5; v_call: TRBV24-1; clone_size: few; d_call: NA; cdr3_nt: TGTGCCACCAGTGGTGGAGGGGGCAATCAGCCCCAGCATTTT; cdr3_aa: CATSGGGGNQPQHF
j_call: TRBJ2-3; v_call: TRBV5-1; clone_size: many; d_call: NA; cdr3_nt: TGCGCCAGCATCTATCCTCGTGTAAGCACAGATACGCAGTATTTT; cdr3_aa: CASIYPRVSTDTQYF
j_call: TRBJ2-2; v_call: TRBV6-2/TRBV6-3; clone_size: few; d_call: TRBD2; cdr3_nt: TGTGCCAGCAGCTTCTCTACCGGGACTAGGATCACCGGGGAGCTGTTTTTT; cdr3_aa: CASSFSTGTRITGELFF
j_call: TRBJ1-2; v_call: TRBV29-1; clone_size: NA; d_call: TRBD1; cdr3_nt: TGCAGCGTCGAGGGGGGACAGGCATATGACTACACCTTC; cdr3_aa: CSVEGGQAYDYTF
j_call: TRBJ2-1; v_call: TRBV20-1; clone_size: many; d_call: TRBD2; cdr3_nt: TGCAGTGCTAGCACCGGGACTAGTTTCGATGAGCAGTTCTTC; cdr3_aa: CSASTGTSFDEQFF
j_call: TRBJ2-5; v_call: TRBV20-1; clone_size: few; d_call: NA; cdr3_nt: TGCAGTGCCGAGGGGGGCTCACAAGAGACCCAGTACTTC; cdr3_aa: CSAEGGSQETQYF
j_call: TRBJ1-2; v_call: TRBV29-1; clone_size: many; d_call: TRBD1; cdr3_nt: TGCAGCGTTGGACAGGGGATAAGTTATGGCTACACCTTC; cdr3_aa: CSVGQGISYGYTF
j_call: TRBJ2-7; v_call: TRBV6-1; clone_size: few; d_call: TRBD1; cdr3_nt: TGTGCCAGCAGTCCTGGACCCGGGACAGAAATCTACGAGCAGTACTTC; cdr3_aa: CASSPGPGTEIYEQYF
j_call: TRBJ1-5; v_call: TRBV19; clone_size: few; d_call: NA; cdr3_nt: TGTGCCAGTAGTATATCCATAATCAATCAGCCCCAGCATTTT; cdr3_aa: CASSISIINQPQHF
j_call: TRBJ1-5; v_call: TRBV24-1; clone_size: NA; d_call: NA; cdr3_nt: TGTGCCACCAGTATTATAGGGGTCAATCAGCCCCAGCATTTT; cdr3_aa: CATSIIGVNQPQHF
j_call: TRBJ2-3; v_call: TRBV27; clone_size: few; d_call: TRBD2; cdr3_nt: TGTGCCAGCAGATCTTCTAGACTAGCGGGGGCCGTCACAGATACGCAGTATTTT; cdr3_aa: CASRSSRLAGAVTDTQYF
j_call: TRBJ2-2; v_call: TRBV4-2; clone_size: once; d_call: NA; cdr3_nt: TGTGCCAGCAGCCCACTCGAGCCACGTTACACCGGGGAGCTGTTTTTT; cdr3_aa: CASSPLEPRYTGELFF
j_call: TRBJ2-7; v_call: TRBV28; clone_size: many; d_call: NA; cdr3_nt: TGTGCCAGCAGTTTAGTCGGGACTGCCCTGTCCTACGAGCAGTACTTC; cdr3_aa: CASSLVGTALSYEQYF
j_call: TRBJ2-3; v_call: TRBV7-9; clone_size: many; d_call: TRBD1; cdr3_nt: TGTGCCAGCAGCTTGATTGGACAGGTCACAGATACGCAGTATTTT; cdr3_aa: CASSLIGQVTDTQYF
j_call: TRBJ1-3; v_call: TRBV20-1; clone_size: few; d_call: TRBD1; cdr3_nt: TGCAGTGCTGGGGACAGTCTCTCTGGAAACACCATATATTTT; cdr3_aa: CSAGDSLSGNTIYF
j_call: TRBJ2-7; v_call: TRBV28; clone_size: many; d_call: NA; cdr3_nt: TGTGCCAGCACTACTCCGACAGGCCCCTACGAGCAGTACTTC; cdr3_aa: CASTTPTGPYEQYF
j_call: TRBJ1-3; v_call: TRBV7-9; clone_size: NA; d_call: NA; cdr3_nt: TGTGCCAGCAGCCCTTCTGTCTCTGGAAACACCATATATTTT; cdr3_aa: CASSPSVSGNTIYF
j_call: TRBJ2-1; v_call: TRBV20-1; clone_size: NA; d_call: NA; cdr3_nt: TGCAGTGCTCCCCGGGACCCAAACAATGAGCAGTTCTTC; cdr3_aa: CSAPRDPNNEQFF
j_call: TRBJ2-4; v_call: TRBV3-1; clone_size: once; d_call: NA; cdr3_nt: TGTGCCAGCAGCCAAGAGGGCCGGAACATTCAGTACTTC; cdr3_aa: CASSQEGRNIQYF
j_call: TRBJ1-1; v_call: TRBV24-1; clone_size: few; d_call: NA; cdr3_nt: TGTGCCACCCGGGGCCGAGAGGACACTGAAGCTTTCTTT; cdr3_aa: CATRGREDTEAFF
j_call: TRBJ1-5; v_call: TRBV4-1; clone_size: NA; d_call: NA; cdr3_nt: TGCGCCAGCAGCCAAGTGGGAGGGACACCCAATCAGCCCCAGCATTTT; cdr3_aa: CASSQVGGTPNQPQHF
j_call: TRBJ1-3; v_call: TRBV2; clone_size: few; d_call: NA; cdr3_nt: TGTGCCAGCAGTGAATTGCAGTCTACCCTCTCTGGAAACACCATATATTTT; cdr3_aa: CASSELQSTLSGNTIYF
j_call: TRBJ1-4; v_call: TRBV2; clone_size: many; d_call: TRBD1; cdr3_nt: TGTGCCAGCAGAACAGGGGCTAATGAAAAACTGTTTTTT; cdr3_aa: CASRTGANEKLFF